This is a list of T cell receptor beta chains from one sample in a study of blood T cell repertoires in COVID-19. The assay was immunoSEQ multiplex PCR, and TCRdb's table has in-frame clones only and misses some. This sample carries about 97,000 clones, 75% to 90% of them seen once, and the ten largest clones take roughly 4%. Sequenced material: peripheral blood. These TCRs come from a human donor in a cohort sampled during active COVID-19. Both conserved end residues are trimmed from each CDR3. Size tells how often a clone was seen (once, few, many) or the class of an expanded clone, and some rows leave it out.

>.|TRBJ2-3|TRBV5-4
ASSLATAGGPRGTDTQY
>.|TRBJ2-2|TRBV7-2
ASSSLGGLRNTGELF
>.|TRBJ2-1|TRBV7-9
ASSTFRGVWGNEQF
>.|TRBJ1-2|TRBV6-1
ASSELGTGGYT
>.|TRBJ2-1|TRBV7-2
ASSGQGGNEQF
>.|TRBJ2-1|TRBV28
ASSYRQGSEQF
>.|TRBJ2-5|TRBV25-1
ASSEVRAGRYQETQY
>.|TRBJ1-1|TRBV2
ASSDRGETEAF
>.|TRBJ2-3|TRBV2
ASSGDFFNADTQY
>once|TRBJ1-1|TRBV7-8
ASSADSYTEAF
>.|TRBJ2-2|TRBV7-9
ASSRTGGFNGELF
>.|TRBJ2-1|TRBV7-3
ASSLGTGIPQF
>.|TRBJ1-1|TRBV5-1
ASSLALQTGAGTEAF
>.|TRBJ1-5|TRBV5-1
ASSGPRGQGTRREDDQPQH
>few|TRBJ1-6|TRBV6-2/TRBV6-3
ASSYWRLGQGFSPLH
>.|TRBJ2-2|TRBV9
ASSSRLAGATGELF
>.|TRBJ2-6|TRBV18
ASSEQGQGNAGANVLT
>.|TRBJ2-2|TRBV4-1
ASRGTGNTGELF
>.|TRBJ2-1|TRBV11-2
ASSLVFSGGVGNEQF
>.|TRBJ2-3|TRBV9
ASSVGRAGGADTQY
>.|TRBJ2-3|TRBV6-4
ANPPGRGPTDTQY
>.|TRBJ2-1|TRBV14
ASSQWLGTNNEQF
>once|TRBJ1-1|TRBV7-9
ASSFRTRLMNTEAF
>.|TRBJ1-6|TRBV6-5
ASSQTRDSPLH
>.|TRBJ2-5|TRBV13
ASSLRGGGRKGETQY